This T cell receptor beta chain was captured by sequencing in a study of cytomegalovirus exposure and HLA in healthy donors. General observations from the study: Rarity marked most TCR sequences, yet some public TCRs occurred in many donors. Confirmation in vitro established that three CMV-associated chains were specific for CMV antigens. The study labeled 150 or so TCR beta chains cytomegalovirus-associated.

The table came from immunoSEQ multiplex PCR; TCRdb's copy has only in-frame clones and leaves some out. The repertoire holds about 250,000 clones, 87% seen once, with around 11% in the top ten. An approximately 120-subject validation cohort, separate from the 666-subject first cohort, supplied the donors. The germline CDR1 and CDR2 sequences are SGHRS and YFSETQ. V was pared by 4 bases and J by 4 bases, with 6 bases of the junction left unmatched. CDR3 size: 14 residues. This clone came up a few times. What it binds is not known. The rearrangement joins TRBV5-1 to TRBJ1-2; 8 bases fit TRBD1. The sequenced sample was PBMCs. The sequence was collected from a man aged 18-30 years in good health and CMV-seropositive. Here the CDR3 reads CASSVTGTGYGYTF. The CDR3 nucleotides read TGCGCCAGCAGCGTTACCGGGACAGGCTATGGCTACACCTTC.